This entry lists 13 T cell receptor beta chains sequenced from one sample in a study of CD8 T cells in ankylosing spondylitis. TCRdb recomputed calls from the 5' RACE reads with MiXCR, one row per CDR3 protein. This sample has approximately 25,000 distinct CDR3 sequences, with roughly 7.9% found just once. Sequenced material: blood. These receptors were taken from a male donor with ankylosing spondylitis or in good health (not recorded which).

This clonotype appeared a few times. V usage is TRBV7-2 and J usage is TRBJ1-4; no reliable D call. CDR1 is SGHTA and CDR2 is FQGNSA in the germline V gene. The V and J ends lost 0 bases and 6 bases respectively, with 5 bases between them. This CDR3 contains 13 residues. CDR3 residues: CASSLASYEKLFF. DNA for the CDR3: TGTGCCAGCAGCTTAGCCTCTTATGAAAAACTGTTTTTT.

The chain recombines TRBV7-7 with TRBJ2-3; D unclear. The CDR3 covers 14 residues. Trimming pared 6 bases from V and 1 base from J, leaving 11 bases between. Germline CDR1 and CDR2: SSHAT and FNYEAQ (reference sequence). The CDR3 sequence is CASSPGRGTDTQYF. The CDR3 region has the DNA TGTGCCAGCAGTCCCGGCCGGGGCACAGATACGCAGTATTTT.

This clonotype was counted ten times or more. The rearrangement joins TRBV5-1 to TRBJ1-4; D possibly corresponds to TRBD1 (6 bases). Trimming pared 4 bases from V and 7 bases from J, leaving 17 bases between. Germline lookup yields CDR1 SGHRS and CDR2 YFSETQ. This CDR3 comprises 15 residues. The CDR3 region has the DNA TGCGCCAGCAGCAATTGGGACATCCTTCCTGAAAAACTGTTTTTT. Translating it yields CASSNWDILPEKLFF.

The gene calls are TRBV29-1 and TRBJ1-4; D perhaps matches TRBD1 (5 bases). CDR1 is SQVTM, CDR2 ANQGSEA, per germline. V was cut by 6 bases and J by 7 bases, with 12 bases left in between. The CDR3 extends over 12 amino acids. The CDR3 nucleotides are TGCAGCGTGGGAGGGCAGGGTGAAAAACTGTTTTTT. Protein: CSVGGQGEKLFF.

In its sample, this clonotype was seen a few times. The chain has TRBV5-1 and TRBJ2-3; TRBD2 aligns across 11 bases. Germline lookup yields CDR1 SGHRS and CDR2 YFSETQ. The V and J ends lost 1 base and 0 bases, in that order; junction bases with no gene match: 7. The CDR3 consists of 18 residues. The CDR3 sequence: CASSLRPSGGTSTDTQYF. The CDR3 DNA reads TGCGCCAGCAGCTTGAGGCCTAGCGGGGGGACTAGCACAGATACGCAGTATTTT.

This clonotype was seen a handful of times. The rearrangement links TRBV20-1 to TRBJ2-5; 7 positions agree with TRBD2. Germline CDR1 reads DFQATT; CDR2 reads SNEGSKA (reference sequence). The J segment lost 5 bases and the V segment lost 5 bases, leaving 14 bases of the junction unmatched. This CDR3 is built from 15 residues. CDR3 protein: CSASPLSGAMETQYF. The CDR3 bases are TGCAGTGCTTCACCCTTAAGCGGGGCAATGGAGACCCAGTACTTC.

This clonotype turned up a few times. The chain has TRBV12-3 or TRBV12-4 and TRBJ2-7; D uncertain. V lost 5 bases to trimming and J lost 2 bases, with 13 bases between them. This CDR3 has 14 amino acids. The CDR3: CASSPRPSTYEQYF. Written as DNA, the CDR3 is TGTGCCAGCAGTCCACGGCCTTCGACCTACGAGCAGTACTTC.

There are a few counts of this clonotype. V is TRBV27 and J is TRBJ1-3; possible D gene TRBD1, 5 bases. CDR1 and CDR2 (germline): MNHEY, SMNVEV (reference sequence). V shed 4 bases and J shed 4 bases, with 14 bases lying between them. The CDR3 loop spans 15 amino acids. CDR3 sequence reads: CASSSYGAAGNTIYF. The DNA for the CDR3 is TGTGCCAGCAGTTCCTACGGGGCCGCGGGAAACACCATATATTTT.

The chain carries TRBV6-2 or TRBV6-3 and TRBJ2-1; 8 positions match TRBD2. Germline lookup yields CDR1 MNHEY and CDR2 SVGEGT. This CDR3 is 15 amino acids long. V was clipped by 2 bases and J by 7 bases; unmatched bases: 7. CDR3 residues: CASSYEDGGANEQFF. The CDR3 nucleotides read TGTGCCAGCAGTTACGAAGACGGGGGGGCAAATGAGCAGTTCTTC.

This clonotype has only a few counts. J is TRBJ2-5 and V is TRBV6-6; the D is unclear. This CDR3 is built from 13 residues. CDR1 is MNHNY, CDR2 SVGAGI, per germline (reference sequence). Trimming removed 3 bases from V and 1 base from J, with 6 bases in between. This CDR3 is CASSYTFQETQYF. CDR3 sequence (DNA): TGTGCCAGCAGTTATACGTTCCAAGAGACCCAGTACTTC.

This clonotype was counted ten times or more. The genes are TRBV7-2 and TRBJ2-3; 10 nucleotides match TRBD2. Trimming took 3 bases from V and 5 from J; bases not matched to a gene: 11. Germline lookup yields CDR1 SGHTA and CDR2 FQGNSA. The CDR3 contains 17 residues. DNA for the CDR3: TGTGCCAGCAGCTTTAGCATAAGCGGGAGGGCCGGAGATACGCAGTATTTT. Translating it yields CASSFSISGRAGDTQYF.

The sample holds many counts of this clonotype. The gene calls are TRBV12-3 or TRBV12-4 and TRBJ1-1; unclear D gene. Trimming removed 3 bases from V and 4 bases from J, with 9 bases in between. The CDR3 has 13 amino acids. The CDR3 coding sequence is TGTGCCAGCAGTTTTTCGTCTCGCACTGAAGCTTTCTTT. Its protein is CASSFSSRTEAFF.

This clonotype was found many times. The chain links TRBV14 to TRBJ2-5, with 8 bases fitting TRBD2. The V segment lost 3 bases and the J segment 12 bases; nucleotides outside the gene matches: 12. The CDR3 length is 14 residues. In germline, CDR1 is SGHDN, CDR2 FVKESK. CDR3 sequence (DNA): TGTGCCAGCAGCCATGGAGGCGGGGGGTCCTCCAAGTACTTC. Amino acid sequence: CASSHGGGGSSKYF.